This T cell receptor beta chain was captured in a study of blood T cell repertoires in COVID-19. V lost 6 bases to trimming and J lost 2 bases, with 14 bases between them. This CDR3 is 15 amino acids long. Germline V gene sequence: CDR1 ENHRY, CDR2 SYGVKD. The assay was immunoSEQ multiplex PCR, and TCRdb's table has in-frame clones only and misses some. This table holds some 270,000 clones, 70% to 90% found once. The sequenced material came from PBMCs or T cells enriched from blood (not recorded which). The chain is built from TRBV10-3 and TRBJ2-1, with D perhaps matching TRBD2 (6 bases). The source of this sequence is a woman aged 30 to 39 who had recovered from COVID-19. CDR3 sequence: CAIRPGTGTYNEQFF. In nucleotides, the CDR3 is TGTGCCATCAGACCCGGGACTGGGACCTACAATGAGCAGTTCTTC.